This T cell receptor beta chain was identified during a study of molecular identifiers for immune sequencing clone quantification. Study observations and caveats: Because of identical TCR molecules sharing a barcode, sizes of highly expanded clones could be underestimated. The study found clones above 20 RNA copies held over 97% of effector molecules and under 1% in naive cells.

Notes on this clonotype: What it recognizes is unknown. A much bigger clone sits one base away, suggesting this may be a read error.

This CDR3 spans 17 amino acids. Germline-derived CDR1 and CDR2 are MNHNY and SVGAGI (reference sequence). From the PCR reads, TCRdb called clonotypes with MiXCR, one entry per CDR3 protein. The table has some 100,000 distinct CDR3 sequences, roughly 38% seen once. When naive CD8 T cells were sorted, they were gated as CD8+CD4-CCR7+CD45RA+. The clonotype was recovered from a human donor in good health. Some libraries in this study had Jurkat cell RNA spiked in. This sequence joins TRBV6-6 and TRBJ2-5; 10 bases are a match to TRBD2. The specimen was naive CD8+ T cells from blood, with Jurkat cell RNA spiked in. Regarding subset: FACS-sorted CD8+CD4-CCR7+CD45RA+ naive T cells. CDR3 in DNA: TGTGCCAGCGGTTACTCGAGGACTAGCGGAAGTCAAGAGACCCAGTACTTC. Translated: CASGYSRTSGSQETQYF.